This TCR beta chain was sequenced for a study of shared clonotypes between healthy human individuals. Study conclusions and caveats: Naive CD4 clonotype sharing across four donors was 4% to 5%.

The split of CD4+ cells yielded CD45RA+ naive and CD45RA-negative memory subsets. A roughly 220 ng quantity of DNA, roughly 30,000 T cell genomes, went into the sorted-subset replicate PCRs. Method: immunoSEQ multiplex PCR; TCRdb's copy keeps in-frame clones and lacks some. The sample holds some 2,500,000 clones, just under 95% seen once. For this clone: The antigen is undetermined.

Input material: naive CD4+ T cells from PBMCs. This sample's subset: CD45RA+ positively selected. The TCR originated in a man aged 18 to 29 in good health. Some clones in this sample may be carry-over from other donors' samples.

CDR3 in DNA: TGCAGCGTAATGCCAGGGGCCTGGGCCAAAAACATTCAGTACTTC. It is translated as CSVMPGAWAKNIQYF. The genes are TRBV29-1 and TRBJ2-4, with a tentative D call TRBD1 (6 bases). The germline V gene encodes CDR1 SQVTM and CDR2 ANQGSEA. The CDR3 has 15 amino acids. With 6 bases removed from V and 1 base from J, the gap between germline ends came to 16 bases.